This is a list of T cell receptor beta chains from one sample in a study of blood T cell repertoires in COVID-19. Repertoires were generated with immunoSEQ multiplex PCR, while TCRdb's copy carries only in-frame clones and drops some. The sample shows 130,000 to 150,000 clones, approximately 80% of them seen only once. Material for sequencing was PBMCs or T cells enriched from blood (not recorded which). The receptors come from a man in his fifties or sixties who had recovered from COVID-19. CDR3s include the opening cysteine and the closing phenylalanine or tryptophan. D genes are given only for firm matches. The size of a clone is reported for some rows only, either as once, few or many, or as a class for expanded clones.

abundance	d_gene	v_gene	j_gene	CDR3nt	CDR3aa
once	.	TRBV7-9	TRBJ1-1	TGTGCCAGCAGCCCCTTGGGGGGGAACACTGAAGCTTTCTTT	CASSPLGGNTEAFF
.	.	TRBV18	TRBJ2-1	TGTGCCAGCTCACCTGATCCGGGACACTTATACAATGAGCAGTTCTTC	CASSPDPGHLYNEQFF
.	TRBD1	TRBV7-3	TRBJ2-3	TGTGCCAGCAGCCCTGACAGGGGTCGGACAGATACGCAGTATTTT	CASSPDRGRTDTQYF
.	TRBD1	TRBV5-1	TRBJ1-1	TGCGCCAGCAGCTTGGGGCAGGGGGTCGATGAAGCTTTCTTT	CASSLGQGVDEAFF
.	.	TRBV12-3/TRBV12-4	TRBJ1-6	TGTGCCAGCAGTCAACTTATTAATTCACCCCTCCACTTT	CASSQLINSPLHF
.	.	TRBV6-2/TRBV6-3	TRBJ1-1	TGTGCCAGCAGCGCACAGTACACTGAAGCTTTCTTT	CASSAQYTEAFF
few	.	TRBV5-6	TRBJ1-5	TGTGCCAGCAGCTCAGGGGTTCAGCCCCAGCATTTT	CASSSGVQPQHF
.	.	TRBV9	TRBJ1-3	TGTGCCAGCAGCCCTATAGGGGGGGAGCTCAGTGGAAACACCATATATTTT	CASSPIGGELSGNTIYF
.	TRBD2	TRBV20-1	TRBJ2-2	TGCAGTGCTAGTGTACTAGCGGGGGGGCCCGGGGAGCTGTTTTTT	CSASVLAGGPGELFF
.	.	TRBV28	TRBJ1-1	TGTGCCAGCAGATGGGATCCAGGGGCCAGGAACACTGAAGCTTTCTTT	CASRWDPGARNTEAFF
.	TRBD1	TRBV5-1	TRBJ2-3	TGCGCCAGCAGCTTGGCCAGGGACAGGGGGCATACGCAGTATTTT	CASSLARDRGHTQYF
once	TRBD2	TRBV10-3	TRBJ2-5	TGTGCCATCAGTGAAGGACTAGCGCTGGAGACCCAGTACTTC	CAISEGLALETQYF
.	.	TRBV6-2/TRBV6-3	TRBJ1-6	TGTGCCAGCAGTTACCCCCAGGGAAAACATTCACCCCTCCACTTT	CASSYPQGKHSPLHF
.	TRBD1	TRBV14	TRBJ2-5	TGTGCCAGCAGCCGTACCACAGGGGGCGGAGAGACCCAGTACTTC	CASSRTTGGGETQYF
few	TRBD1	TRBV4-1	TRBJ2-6	TGCGCCAGCAGCCTGTGGACAGGGGTTGGGGCCAACGTCCTGACTTTC	CASSLWTGVGANVLTF
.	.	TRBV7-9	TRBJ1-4	TGTGCCAGCAGCTTAGTATGGACAGATGAAAAACTGTTTTTT	CASSLVWTDEKLFF
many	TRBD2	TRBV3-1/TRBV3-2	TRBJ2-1	TGTGCCAGCAGCCAAGTAACTAGCGGCCCCTACAATGAGCAGTTCTTC	CASSQVTSGPYNEQFF
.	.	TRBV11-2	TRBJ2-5	TGTGCCAGCAGCCCGATGACAGGCCAAGAGACCCAGTACTTC	CASSPMTGQETQYF
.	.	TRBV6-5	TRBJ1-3	TGTGCCAGCAGTTCCCCAATTGACAACTCTGGAAACACCATATATTTT	CASSSPIDNSGNTIYF
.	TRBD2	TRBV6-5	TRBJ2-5	TGTGCCAGCAGTTACTCCAGACTAGCGGGGGTCGAGACCCAGTACTTC	CASSYSRLAGVETQYF
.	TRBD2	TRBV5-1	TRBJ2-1	TGCGCCAGCAGCTCCCTACTAGCGGGGGCCTACAATGAGCAGTTCTTC	CASSSLLAGAYNEQFF
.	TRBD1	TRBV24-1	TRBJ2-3	TGTGCCACCGGGGACAGGCGCCTCACAGATACGCAGTATTTT	CATGDRRLTDTQYF
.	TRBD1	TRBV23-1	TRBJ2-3	TGCGCCAGCAGTCATAAAGGACAGGGCACAGATACGCAGTATTTT	CASSHKGQGTDTQYF
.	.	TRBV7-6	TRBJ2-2	TGTGCCAGCAGCTTAGCGGGGGGGCCGGGGACCGGGGAGCTGTTTTTT	CASSLAGGPGTGELFF
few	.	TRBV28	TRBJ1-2	TGTGCCAGCAGGATACAGGGTAACTATGGCTACACCTTC	CASRIQGNYGYTF
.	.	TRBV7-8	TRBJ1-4	TGTGCCAGCAGCTTCAAGGGGGGGAGAGAAAAACTGTTTTTT	CASSFKGGREKLFF
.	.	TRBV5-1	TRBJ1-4	TGCGCCAGCAGCTTGACAGGAACAACTAATGAAAAACTGTTTTTT	CASSLTGTTNEKLFF
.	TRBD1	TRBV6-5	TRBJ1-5	TGTGCCAGCAGTCGCGCGACAGGGGATCAGCCCCAGCATTTT	CASSRATGDQPQHF
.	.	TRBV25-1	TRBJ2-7	TGTGCCAGCAGTGGCCGGGGAACCTACGAGCAGTACTTC	CASSGRGTYEQYF
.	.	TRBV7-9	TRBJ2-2	TGTGCCCAGGGGCGGCCGAACACCGGGGAGCTGTTTTTT	CAQGRPNTGELFF
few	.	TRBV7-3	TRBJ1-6	TGTGCCAGCAGCCGGAGGCCCTCGGGTTCACCCCTCCACTTT	CASSRRPSGSPLHF
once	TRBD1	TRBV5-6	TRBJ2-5	TGTGCCAGCAGCCCGGGACAGATAGGTGTCGAGACCCAGTACTTC	CASSPGQIGVETQYF
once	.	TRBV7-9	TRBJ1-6	TGTGCCAGCAGCTTTTACAGGGTTGATTCACCCCTCCACTTT	CASSFYRVDSPLHF
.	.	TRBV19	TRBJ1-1	TGTGCCAGCCAAAAAGGGGGGGGCGCGGCGACTGAAGCTTTCTTT	CASQKGGGAATEAFF